Described below is a single T cell receptor beta chain sequence and its context. Its specific antigen is unknown. No quality values exist for individual bases; no much larger clone is one base distant. This entry is derived from a study of post-analysis software for immune sequencing data (dated by TCRdb to the mid-2010s). Some background on the complete study: Recorded disease courses included relapsing-remitting, secondary progressive and progressive-relapsing multiple sclerosis, with some patients lacking subtype annotation. A subset of samples was prepared in parallel using single-end sample barcoding, then pooled and co-amplified after Illumina adapter ligation. Patient repertoires were compared against around 10 previously published healthy control repertoires from donors aged roughly 6 to 26 years. Beyond this particular receptor, the publication reports: Compared with controls, multiple sclerosis patients had significantly lower normalized Chao1 diversity, a finding suggesting substantial peripheral T-cell clonal expansion. The control group was slightly older than the multiple sclerosis patient group. Significantly higher frequencies in patients than in controls were found for about five TRBV segments, including TRBV5-6, TRBV5-1 and TRBV20-1. When samples were clustered directly using the F measure, samples prepared in the same batch co-clustered strongly, which prompted a batch-effect correction.

Library generation was performed with PCR. The sequencing machine was an Illumina HiSeq 2500. Unique molecular identifiers were incorporated into TCR beta cDNA libraries to reduce PCR and sequencing biases. Every 1 to 10 million input T cells yielded roughly 500,000 cDNA molecules, meaning each molecule approximated one T cell. Patient libraries were prepared and sequenced with the same protocol used for the earlier healthy control dataset. Within a given batch, samples were prepared together, multiplexed and sequenced on the same HiSeq lane. The study's processing was this. MIGEC was used to process the raw barcoded reads, and molecular identifier groups with only a single read were discarded before consensus assembly and CDR3 extraction. Clonotype tables were post-analysed with VDJtools, and diversity was normalized by down-sampling all datasets to the smallest sample size. Repertoire overlap clustering matched CDR3 amino acid but not nucleotide sequences to correct batch-related cross-sample contamination. The raw public data were reprocessed by TCRdb itself: fastp quality trimming at Q25, MiXCR clonotype calling, in-frame beta chains only. Each CDR3 protein gets just one entry, which takes the most common genes and DNA from the rows behind it. TCRdb, rather than the study authors, made the V and J calls. Within this sample are 600,000 to 700,000 distinct CDR3 sequences, with approximately 60% of them counted one time only. The top ten constitute around 10% of the sample.

To demonstrate the VDJtools post-analysis software, the study profiled TCR beta repertoires from the peripheral blood of about 13 young patients with multiple sclerosis. Multiple sclerosis patients were children and adolescents aged about 6 to 16 years. As encoded in the germline V gene (reference sequence), CDR1 is LGHDT while CDR2 is YNNKEL. V sheds 3 bases and J sheds 14 bases, leaving 8 bases between their ends. From the cysteine up to the phenylalanine, the CDR3 has a length of 11 residues. Only the CDR3 DNA stays, 33 bases, in frame from base 1. The chain links TRBV3-1 with TRBJ1-6; confidence is insufficient to name the D gene. This TCR was sampled from a girl aged 2 to 10 with multiple sclerosis. The sample consisted of blood. In nucleotide form, the sequence is TGTGCCAGCAGCCACGACACCGCCCTCCACTTT. Translation gives CASSHDTALHF.